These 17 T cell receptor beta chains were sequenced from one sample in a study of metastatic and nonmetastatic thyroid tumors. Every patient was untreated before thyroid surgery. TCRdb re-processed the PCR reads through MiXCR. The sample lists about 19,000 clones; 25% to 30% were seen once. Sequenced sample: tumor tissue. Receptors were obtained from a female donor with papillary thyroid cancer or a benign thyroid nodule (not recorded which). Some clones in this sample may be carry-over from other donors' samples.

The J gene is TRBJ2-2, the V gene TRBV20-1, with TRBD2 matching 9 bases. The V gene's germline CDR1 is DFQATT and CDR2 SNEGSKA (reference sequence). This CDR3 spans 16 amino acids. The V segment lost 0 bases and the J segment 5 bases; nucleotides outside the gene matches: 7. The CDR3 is CSARDLLAGETGELFF. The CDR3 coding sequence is TGCAGTGCTAGAGACTTACTAGCGGGTGAGACCGGGGAGCTGTTTTTT.

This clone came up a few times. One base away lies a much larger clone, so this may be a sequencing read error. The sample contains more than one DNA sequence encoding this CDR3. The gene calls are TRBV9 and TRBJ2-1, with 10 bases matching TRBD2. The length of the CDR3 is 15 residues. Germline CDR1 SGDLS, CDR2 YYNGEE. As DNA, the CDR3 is TGCGCCAGCAGCACTAGCGGGATAGTTGTAAATGAGCAGTTCTTC. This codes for CASSTSGIVVNEQFF.

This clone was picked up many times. CDR3 sequence: CSASLAERAYEQYF. In DNA, the CDR3 is TGCAGTGCGTCCCTAGCGGAGAGGGCCTACGAGCAGTACTTC. The chain is built from TRBV20-1 and TRBJ2-7; 7 positions agree with TRBD2. CDR3 size: 14 residues. Germline assignment: CDR1 DFQATT and CDR2 SNEGSKA (reference sequence). V lost 6 bases and J lost 2; bases outside the gene matches: 10.

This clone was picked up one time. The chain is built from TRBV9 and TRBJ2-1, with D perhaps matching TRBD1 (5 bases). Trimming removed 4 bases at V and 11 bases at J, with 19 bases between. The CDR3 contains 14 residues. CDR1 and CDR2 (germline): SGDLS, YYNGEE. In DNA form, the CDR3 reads TGTGCCAGCAGCCCGAACGACAGTGGTGGAAAGCAGTTCTTC. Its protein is CASSPNDSGGKQFF.

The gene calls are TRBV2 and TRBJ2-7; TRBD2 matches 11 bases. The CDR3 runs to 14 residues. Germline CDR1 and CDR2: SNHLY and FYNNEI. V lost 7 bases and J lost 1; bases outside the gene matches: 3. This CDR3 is CASIGTSGSYEQYF. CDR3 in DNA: TGTGCCAGCATTGGGACTAGCGGATCCTACGAGCAGTACTTC.

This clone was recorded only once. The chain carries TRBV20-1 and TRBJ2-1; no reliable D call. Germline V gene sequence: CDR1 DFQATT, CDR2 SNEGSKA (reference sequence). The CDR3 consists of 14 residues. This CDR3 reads CSANIGGDYNEQFF. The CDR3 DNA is TGCAGCGCCAACATCGGCGGAGACTACAATGAGCAGTTCTTC.

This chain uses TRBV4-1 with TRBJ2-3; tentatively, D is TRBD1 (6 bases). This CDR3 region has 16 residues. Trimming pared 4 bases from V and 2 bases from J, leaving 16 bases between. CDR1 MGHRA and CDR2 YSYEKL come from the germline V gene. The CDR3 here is CASSLTGSGVTDTQYF. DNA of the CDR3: TGCGCCAGCAGCCTTACAGGGTCTGGAGTCACAGATACGCAGTATTTT.

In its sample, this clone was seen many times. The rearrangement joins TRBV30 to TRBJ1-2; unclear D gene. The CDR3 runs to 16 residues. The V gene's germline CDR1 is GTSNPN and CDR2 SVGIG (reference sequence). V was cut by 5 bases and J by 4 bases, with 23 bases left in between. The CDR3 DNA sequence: TGTGCCTGGTTCGAAATGGGCCCCAAGGGCTCCTATGGCTACACCTTC. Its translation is CAWFEMGPKGSYGYTF.

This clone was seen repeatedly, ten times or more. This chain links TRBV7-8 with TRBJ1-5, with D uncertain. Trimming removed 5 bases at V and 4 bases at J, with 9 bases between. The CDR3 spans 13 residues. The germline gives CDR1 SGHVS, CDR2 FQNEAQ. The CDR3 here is CASSRNTNQPQHF. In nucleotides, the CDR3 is TGTGCCAGCAGCCGGAACACAAATCAGCCCCAGCATTTT.

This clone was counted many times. CDR3 protein: CASSFNFYTGELFF. CDR3 bases: TGTGCCAGCAGTTTTAATTTTTACACCGGGGAGCTGTTTTTT. This rearrangement joins TRBV12-3 or TRBV12-4 to TRBJ2-2; D is unresolved. This CDR3 has 14 amino acids. The ends were cut back, 3 bases at V and 3 bases at J, with 8 bases in the middle.

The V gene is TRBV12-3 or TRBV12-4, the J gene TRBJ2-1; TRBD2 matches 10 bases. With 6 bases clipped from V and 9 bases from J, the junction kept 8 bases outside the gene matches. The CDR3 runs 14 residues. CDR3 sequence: CASSFLAGEGEQFF. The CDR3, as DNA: TGTGCCAGCAGCTTCCTAGCGGGAGAGGGTGAGCAGTTCTTC.

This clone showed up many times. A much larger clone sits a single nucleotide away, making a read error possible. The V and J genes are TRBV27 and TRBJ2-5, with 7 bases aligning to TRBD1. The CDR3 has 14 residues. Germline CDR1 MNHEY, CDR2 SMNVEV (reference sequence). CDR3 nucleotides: TGTGCCAGCAGAAGGGCTTCGCAGGGGGTGACCCTGTACTTC. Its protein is CASRRASQGVTLYF.

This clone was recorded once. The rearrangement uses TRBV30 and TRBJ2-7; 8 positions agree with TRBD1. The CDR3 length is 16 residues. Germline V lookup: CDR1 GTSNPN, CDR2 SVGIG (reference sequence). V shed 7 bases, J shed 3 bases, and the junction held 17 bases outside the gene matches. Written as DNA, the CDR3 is TGTGCCTACTCAGGGACAGGCCAAACAAGATACTACGAGCAGTACTTC. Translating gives CAYSGTGQTRYYEQYF. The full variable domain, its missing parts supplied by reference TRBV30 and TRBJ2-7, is SQTIHQWPATLVQPVGSPLSLECTVEGTSNPNLYWYRQAAGRGLQLLFYSVGIGQISSEVPQNLSASRPQDRQFILSSKKLLLSDSGFYLCAYSGTGQTRYYEQYFGPGTRLTVT.

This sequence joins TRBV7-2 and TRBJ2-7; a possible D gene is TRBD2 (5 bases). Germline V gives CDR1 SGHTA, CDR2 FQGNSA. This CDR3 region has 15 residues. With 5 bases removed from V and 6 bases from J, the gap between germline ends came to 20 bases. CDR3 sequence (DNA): TGTGCCAGCAGCGGAGACATCGGGATGGCGCCCGAGCAGTACTTC. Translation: CASSGDIGMAPEQYF. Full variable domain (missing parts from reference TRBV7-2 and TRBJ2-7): GAGVSQSPSNKVTEKGKDVELRCDPISGHTALYWYRQSLGQGLEFLIYFQGNSAPDKSGLPSDRFSAERTGGSVSTLTIQRTQQEDSAVYLCASSGDIGMAPEQYFGPGTRLTVT.

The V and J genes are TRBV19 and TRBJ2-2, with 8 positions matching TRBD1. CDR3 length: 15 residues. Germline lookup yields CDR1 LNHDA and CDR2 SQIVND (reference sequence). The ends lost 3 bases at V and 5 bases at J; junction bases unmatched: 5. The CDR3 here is CASSMGRGLTGELFF. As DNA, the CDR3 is TGTGCCAGTAGTATGGGCAGGGGGCTAACCGGGGAGCTGTTTTTT.

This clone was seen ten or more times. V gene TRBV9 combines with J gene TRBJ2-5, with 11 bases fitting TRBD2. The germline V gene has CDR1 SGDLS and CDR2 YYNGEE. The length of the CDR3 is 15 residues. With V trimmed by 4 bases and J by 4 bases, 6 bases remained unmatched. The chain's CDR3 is CASSPAGLAGETQYF. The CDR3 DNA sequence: TGTGCCAGCAGCCCAGCTGGACTAGCGGGAGAGACCCAGTACTTC.

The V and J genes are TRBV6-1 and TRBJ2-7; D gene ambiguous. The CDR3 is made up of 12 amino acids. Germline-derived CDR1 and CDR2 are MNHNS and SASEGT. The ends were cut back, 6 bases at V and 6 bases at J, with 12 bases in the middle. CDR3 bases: TGTGCCAGCAGCTCCCCTCAGTCCGAGCAGTACTTC. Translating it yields CASSSPQSEQYF.